Included here is one T cell receptor beta chain sequence, with context. Antigen unknown. The data originate from a study of tumor-infiltrating lymphocytes in localized non-small cell lung cancer. Some clones are missing from TCRdb's copy, which holds only in-frame ones; the method was immunoSEQ multiplex PCR. The sample contains 9,500 to 14,000 clones, 84% of which appear only once. Study-wide results and limits: Only some patients had TCR sequencing, depending on available tissue. Higher tumor T cell infiltration than in uninvolved lung was supported by TCRbeta sequencing.

V shed 4 bases and J 2 bases; nucleotides not matched to a gene: 8. CDR1 is MNHEY and CDR2 is SMNVEV in the germline V gene (reference sequence). This CDR3 spans 17 amino acids. V and J are TRBV27 and TRBJ2-6; TRBD1 matches at 7 bases. Sample: lung tumor tissue. This clonotype was obtained from a human donor with non-small cell lung cancer. CDR3 protein: CASSYYTTGAGANVLTF. In nucleotides, the CDR3 is TGTGCCAGCAGTTATTACACCACAGGGGCTGGGGCCAACGTCCTGACTTTC. Filled out from reference TRBV27 and TRBJ2-6, the complete variable domain reads EAQVTQNPRYLITVTGKKLTVTCSQNMNHEYMSWYRQDPGLGLRQIYYSMNVEVTDKGDVPEGYKVSRKEKRNFPLILESPSPNQTSLYFCASSYYTTGAGANVLTFGAGSRLTVL.